Each of the 32 T cell receptor beta chains below was sequenced from the same sample in a study of CD8 T cells in ankylosing spondylitis. TCRdb called the 5' RACE reads again in MiXCR, with one record for every CDR3 protein. Of 30,000 to 45,000 distinct CDR3 sequences listed, approximately 9.9% are singletons. The sequenced sample consisted of synovial fluid, either unsorted or a sorted T cell fraction (not recorded which). The receptors shown here come from a male donor with ankylosing spondylitis.

The chain uses TRBV5-4 and TRBJ2-1; perhaps TRBD1 as D (6 bases). CDR1 SGHNT and CDR2 YYREEE come from the germline V gene (reference sequence). This CDR3 has 15 residues. V lost 1 base to trimming and J lost 5 bases, with 13 bases between them. The CDR3 is CASSLQRDTDNEQFF. DNA for the CDR3: TGTGCCAGCAGCTTGCAGAGGGACACCGACAATGAGCAGTTCTTC.

This clonotype was observed many times. J is TRBJ1-6 and V is TRBV28, with 7 nucleotides matching TRBD1. V dropped 6 bases and J dropped 8; count of bases not matched to a gene: 10. The CDR3 has 15 residues. Germline CDR1 MDHEN, CDR2 SYDVKM. The CDR3 sequence is CASRRSTGSHSPLHF. CDR3 coding DNA: TGTGCCAGCAGGAGATCGACAGGGAGCCATTCACCCCTCCACTTT.

This clonotype was seen repeatedly, ten times or more. The chain combines TRBV20-1 with TRBJ2-7, with TRBD2 matching 7 bases. The length of the CDR3 is 13 residues. Trimming cost V 0 bases and J 3 bases; bases outside gene matches: 2. In germline, CDR1 is DFQATT, CDR2 SNEGSKA (reference sequence). This CDR3 is CSARDLADYEQYF. The CDR3 DNA sequence: TGCAGTGCTAGAGATCTAGCGGACTACGAGCAGTACTTC.

This clonotype was seen a handful of times. The chain recombines TRBV6-1 with TRBJ2-6; D might be TRBD1 (6 bases). With 4 bases removed from V and 4 bases from J, the gap between germline ends came to 11 bases. This CDR3 has 15 amino acids. Looked up from germline, CDR1 is MNHNS and CDR2 is SASEGT. CDR3 in amino acids: CASSGNRAGANVLTF. Here the CDR3 DNA reads TGTGCCAGCAGTGGGAACAGGGCCGGGGCCAACGTCCTGACTTTC.

This chain uses TRBV4-1 with TRBJ1-5; D gene unclear. The CDR3 spans 14 residues. Germline V gives CDR1 MGHRA, CDR2 YSYEKL. Trimming removed 4 bases from V and 4 bases from J, with 11 bases in between. CDR3 coding DNA: TGCGCCAGCAGCCTCTTCATAGAGAATCAGCCCCAGCATTTT. Translating gives CASSLFIENQPQHF.

This clonotype counts as medium-sized. The chain joins TRBV28 to TRBJ1-5, with D possibly matching TRBD1 (6 bases). The ends were cut back, 2 bases at V and 2 bases at J, with 13 bases in the middle. Germline CDR1 MDHEN, CDR2 SYDVKM. The CDR3 length is 16 residues. CDR3 sequence reads: CASSLRDILGNQPQHF. The CDR3 DNA is TGTGCCAGCAGTTTACGGGACATATTGGGCAATCAGCCCCAGCATTTT.

This clonotype was counted ten times or more. This rearrangement joins TRBV4-3 to TRBJ1-1; no reliable D call. V was trimmed by 0 bases and J by 1 base, leaving 9 bases between them. CDR1 LGHNA and CDR2 YSLEER come from the germline V gene. The CDR3 consists of 15 residues. CDR3 sequence: CASSQEVGPNTEAFF. CDR3 nucleotides: TGCGCCAGCAGCCAAGAGGTGGGCCCGAACACTGAAGCTTTCTTT.

In DNA, the CDR3 is TGTGCCAGCAGGTCCCCGACTAGCGGGAGGGACAATGAGCAGTTCTTC. The encoded protein is CASRSPTSGRDNEQFF. The chain is built from TRBV12-3 or TRBV12-4 and TRBJ2-1, with 14 bases aligning to TRBD2. The CDR3 sequence is 16 residues long. The junction had 6 bases not matched to a gene; V was cut back by 6 bases and J by 5 bases.

There are many counts of this clonotype. This chain uses TRBV28 with TRBJ2-5; D could derive from TRBD1 or TRBD2 (5 bases each). V lost 6 bases and J 1 base, leaving 12 bases between the germline ends. The CDR3 has 14 amino acids. Germline CDR1 and CDR2: MDHEN and SYDVKM. CDR3 sequence: CASSSPGSQETQYF. The CDR3 DNA reads TGTGCCAGCAGCTCCCCAGGGAGCCAAGAGACCCAGTACTTC.

In its sample, this clonotype was seen many times. The chain joins TRBV19 to TRBJ2-7; D is ambiguous. The CDR3 consists of 13 residues. CDR1 and CDR2 (germline): LNHDA, SQIVND (reference sequence). The V gene lost 2 bases and the J gene lost 3 bases, with 8 bases spanning the gap. CDR3 in amino acids: CASSISLGYEQYF. CDR3 DNA sequence: TGTGCCAGTAGTATAAGCCTGGGCTACGAGCAGTACTTC.

The rearrangement links TRBV28 to TRBJ2-7; D is possibly TRBD2 (6 bases). This CDR3 spans 12 amino acids. In germline, CDR1 is MDHEN, CDR2 SYDVKM. V gave up 10 bases and J gave up 3 bases, with 13 bases separating them. The CDR3 DNA is TGTGCCACCTGGAGGGTCTACTACGAGCAGTACTTC. Its protein product is CATWRVYYEQYF.

In this sample, this clonotype turned up many times. The chain carries TRBV10-3 and TRBJ2-1, with 8 bases aligning to TRBD2. CDR3 size: 15 residues. Germline V CDR1 and CDR2: ENHRY, SYGVKD. V lost 6 bases to trimming and J lost 0 bases; unmatched junction nucleotides: 4. CDR3 sequence reads: CAIRVAGSSYNEQFF. In nucleotides, the CDR3 is TGTGCCATCAGGGTAGCGGGAAGCTCCTACAATGAGCAGTTCTTC.

The table lists this clonotype with a few counts. The rearrangement joins TRBV27 to TRBJ2-6; 10 nucleotides line up with TRBD2. The trim removed 4 bases at V and 4 bases at J, leaving 10 bases unmatched. This CDR3 has 18 amino acids. Germline V gene sequence: CDR1 MNHEY, CDR2 SMNVEV (reference sequence). The CDR3 nucleotides are TGTGCCAGCAGTTCAACCGGACTAGCGGAAGCCGGGGCCAACGTCCTGACTTTC. Translating gives CASSSTGLAEAGANVLTF. The full variable domain, in which reference TRBV27 and TRBJ2-6 provide the parts outside the CDR3, is EAQVTQNPRYLITVTGKKLTVTCSQNMNHEYMSWYRQDPGLGLRQIYYSMNVEVTDKGDVPEGYKVSRKEKRNFPLILESPSPNQTSLYFCASSSTGLAEAGANVLTFGAGSRLTVL.

This clonotype came up a few times. The chain combines TRBV5-4 with TRBJ1-4; TRBD1 matches 7 bases. Germline CDR1 is SGHNT and CDR2 is YYREEE (reference sequence). V gave up 3 bases and J gave up 5 bases; unmatched junction bases: 7. The CDR3 is 15 residues long. The CDR3 spells CASSSTGEGNEKLFF. DNA of the CDR3: TGTGCCAGCAGCTCTACAGGGGAGGGGAATGAAAAACTGTTTTTT.

V is TRBV6-2 or TRBV6-3 and J is TRBJ2-7; 10 nucleotides agree with TRBD2. V gave up 2 bases and J gave up 6 bases; unmatched junction bases: 7. Germline-derived CDR1 and CDR2 are MNHEY and SVGEGT. The CDR3 has 15 amino acids. CDR3 sequence: CASSYRGTSAAEQYF. CDR3 coding DNA: TGTGCCAGCAGTTACCGCGGGACTAGCGCGGCCGAGCAGTACTTC.

This clonotype has ten or more counts. The chain uses TRBV6-1 and TRBJ2-7; D may be TRBD1 (5 bases). Germline loops: CDR1 MNHNS, CDR2 SASEGT. The CDR3 spans 13 residues. V lost 7 bases and J lost 5, with 15 bases in between. The CDR3, as DNA: TGTGCCAGCATTGGGCAGGGAATCCACGAGCAGTACTTC. Its translation: CASIGQGIHEQYF.

The chain employs TRBV5-1 and TRBJ2-4; TRBD2 agrees at 11 bases. Germline CDR1 is SGHRS and CDR2 is YFSETQ. This CDR3 comprises 15 residues. V gave up 5 bases and J gave up 6 bases; unmatched junction bases: 7. The CDR3, as DNA: TGCGCCAGCAGGGACACAGGGACTAGCGGAAACATTCAGTACTTC. Amino acids: CASRDTGTSGNIQYF.

This clonotype has ten or more counts. The V and J genes are TRBV7-3 and TRBJ2-1, with 8 bases aligning to TRBD2. Germline trimming cut 0 bases from V and 7 bases from J; bases unmatched to any gene: 8. This CDR3 spans 16 amino acids. Germline assignment: CDR1 SGHTA and CDR2 FQGTGA. This chain's CDR3 is CASSLTGTSFSNEQFF. Here the CDR3 DNA reads TGTGCCAGCAGCTTAACGGGGACTAGTTTTTCAAATGAGCAGTTCTTC.

This chain joins TRBV25-1 and TRBJ2-3; D unclear. CDR3 size: 14 residues. Germline-derived CDR1 and CDR2 are MGHDK and SYGVNS. Trimming removed 3 bases from V and 7 bases from J, with 14 bases in between. In DNA, the CDR3 is TGTGCCAGCAGTGAGTCTCCATCTATGAATACGCAGTATTTT. It is translated as CASSESPSMNTQYF.

J is TRBJ1-6 and V is TRBV5-1; D unresolved. This CDR3 region has 12 residues. Germline CDR1 is SGHRS and CDR2 is YFSETQ. The germline V and J ends were trimmed by 0 bases and 12 bases, with 7 bases remaining between them. The CDR3 DNA reads TGCGCCAGCAGCTTGGGCCCGGGACCCCTCCACTTT. Its translation: CASSLGPGPLHF. Full variable domain (missing parts from reference TRBV5-1 and TRBJ1-6): KAGVTQTPRYLIKTRGQQVTLSCSPISGHRSVSWYQQTPGQGLQFLFEYFSETQRNKGNFPGRFSGRQFSNSRSEMNVSTLELGDSALYLCASSLGPGPLHFGNGTRLTVT.

The chain uses TRBV28 and TRBJ2-5; D unresolved. The ends were cut back, 1 base at V and 4 bases at J, with 4 bases in the middle. The CDR3 sequence is 12 residues long. CDR1 and CDR2 (germline): MDHEN, SYDVKM. This CDR3 reads CASSLFVETQYF. CDR3 DNA: TGTGCCAGCAGTTTATTTGTAGAGACCCAGTACTTC.

This clonotype was seen more than once but under ten times. This chain uses TRBV29-1 with TRBJ2-3, with TRBD2 matching over 10 bases. Germline loops: CDR1 SQVTM, CDR2 ANQGSEA. Trimming cost V 5 bases and J 2 bases; bases outside gene matches: 4. This CDR3 has 14 amino acids. CDR3 residues: CSVLAGELTDTQYF. The CDR3 DNA reads as TGCAGCGTTCTAGCGGGAGAGCTCACAGATACGCAGTATTTT.

The table lists this clonotype with many counts. V is TRBV28 and J is TRBJ2-3; the D is unclear. The CDR3 contains 13 residues. Germline values: CDR1 MDHEN, CDR2 SYDVKM. Trimming removed 3 bases from V and 3 bases from J, with 7 bases in between. The CDR3 coding sequence is TGTGCCAGCAGTTTCCGAGGTACAGATACGCAGTATTTT. Protein product: CASSFRGTDTQYF.

The chain couples TRBV10-3 to TRBJ2-1; TRBD2 is a possible D gene (6 bases). CDR3 size: 13 residues. Germline CDR1 reads ENHRY; CDR2 reads SYGVKD. The V and J ends lost 7 bases and 4 bases respectively, with 11 bases between them. CDR3 bases: TGTGCCATCACAGGGACTTTGTACAATGAGCAGTTCTTC. This codes for CAITGTLYNEQFF.

This clonotype was detected ten times or more. V and J are TRBV12-3 or TRBV12-4 and TRBJ2-1, with 10 bases aligning to TRBD1. The CDR3 sequence is 15 residues long. V dropped 7 bases and J dropped 9; count of bases not matched to a gene: 12. CDR3 DNA sequence: TGTGCCAGCACCTCACCGGGACAGGGGCTTCGTGAGCAGTTCTTC. It encodes CASTSPGQGLREQFF.

The chain carries TRBV19 and TRBJ2-7; D is undetermined. The germline CDR1 and CDR2 sequences are LNHDA and SQIVND (reference sequence). Trimming removed 3 bases at V and 4 bases at J, with 4 bases between. This CDR3 is 11 amino acids long. The CDR3 nucleotides are TGTGCCAGTAGTATTGGGTACGAGCAGTACTTC. Protein sequence: CASSIGYEQYF.

This chain joins TRBV29-1 and TRBJ2-1; either TRBD1 or TRBD2 may supply D (5 bases each). This CDR3 has 14 residues. With 5 bases removed from V and 4 bases from J, the gap between germline ends came to 15 bases. CDR1 and CDR2 (germline): SQVTM, ANQGSEA. The CDR3 here is CSVNTGTTYNEQFF. CDR3 coding DNA: TGCAGCGTTAATACCGGGACGACGTACAATGAGCAGTTCTTC.

At least ten counts were recorded for this clonotype. V gene TRBV2 combines with J gene TRBJ2-2, with 11 bases fitting TRBD2. Germline V gene lookup returns CDR1 SNHLY and CDR2 FYNNEI. The CDR3 covers 17 residues. Trimming took 2 bases from V and 5 from J; bases not matched to a gene: 7. CDR3 loop: CASSEPSGRPRTGELFF. CDR3 nucleotide sequence: TGTGCCAGCAGTGAACCTAGCGGGAGGCCTCGAACCGGGGAGCTGTTTTTT.

In this sample, this clonotype turned up a few times. The chain is built from TRBV5-1 and TRBJ2-5; D possibly corresponds to TRBD1 (6 bases). Trimming shortened V by 2 bases and J by 4 bases, and 21 bases separated the two germline ends. This CDR3 contains 17 residues. CDR1 and CDR2 (germline): SGHRS, YFSETQ. The CDR3 is CASSLFLDSPLGETQYF. CDR3 nucleotide sequence: TGCGCCAGCAGCTTATTTTTGGACAGCCCATTAGGAGAGACCCAGTACTTC.

This clonotype was found a few times. The rearrangement links TRBV7-9 to TRBJ2-5; possibly TRBD1 or TRBD2 for D (5 bases each). The length of the CDR3 is 14 residues. Trimming pared 2 bases from V and 2 bases from J, leaving 9 bases between. The germline V gene has CDR1 SEHNR and CDR2 FQNEAQ (reference sequence). This CDR3 is CASSLRGRQETQYF. The CDR3 nucleotides are TGTGCCAGCAGCTTACGGGGCAGGCAAGAGACCCAGTACTTC.

In this sample, this clonotype turned up many times. V and J are TRBV20-1 and TRBJ2-5; 9 positions agree with TRBD2. The germline V gene encodes CDR1 DFQATT and CDR2 SNEGSKA (reference sequence). The CDR3 contains 15 residues. The junction had 4 bases not matched to a gene; V was cut back by 2 bases and J by 0 bases. The CDR3 nucleotides are TGCAGTGCTAGACGCGGGGGGGGGGACCAAGAGACCCAGTACTTC. Its translation: CSARRGGGDQETQYF.

This clonotype was counted many times. This chain links TRBV20-1 with TRBJ2-1, with 13 bases identical to TRBD2. Germline V gene sequence: CDR1 DFQATT, CDR2 SNEGSKA (reference sequence). CDR3 length: 18 amino acids. After removal of 0 bases from V and 4 bases from J, the junction contained 9 bases not matched to a gene. In nucleotides, the CDR3 is TGCAGTGCTAGAGATCCCCGGGCGACTAGCGGGAGGTACAATGAGCAGTTCTTC. Amino acids: CSARDPRATSGRYNEQFF.